This is a list of T cell receptor beta chains from one sample in a study of cytomegalovirus exposure and HLA in healthy donors. This table comes from immunoSEQ multiplex PCR, and its TCRdb copy is limited to in-frame clones, with some not included. This repertoire includes 200,000 to 250,000 clones. The sequenced material came from PBMCs. The receptors here all came from a woman in her thirties in good health and CMV-seropositive. CDR3s include the opening cysteine and the closing phenylalanine or tryptophan. D genes are given only for firm matches.

TRBJ1-2 | TRBV7-9 | TRBD1 | CASSNYRGPSDGYTF | TGTGCCAGCAGCAACTACAGGGGACCGAGCGATGGCTACACCTTC
TRBJ2-5 | TRBV7-2 | TRBD1 | CASSRGQGGKTQYF | TGTGCCAGCAGTCGGGGACAGGGAGGAAAGACCCAGTACTTC
TRBJ1-1 | TRBV6-5 | TRBD1 | CASSYRTGASTEAFF | TGTGCCAGCAGTTACAGGACAGGGGCGAGCACTGAAGCTTTCTTT
TRBJ1-4 | TRBV4-1 | NA | CASSQVDGGTPSREKLFF | TGCGCCAGCAGCCAAGTAGATGGCGGGACGCCTTCGCGCGAAAAACTGTTTTTT
TRBJ2-7 | TRBV6-1 | NA | CASTPYSYEQYF | TGTGCCAGCACTCCCTACTCCTACGAGCAGTACTTC
TRBJ2-3 | TRBV5-4 | TRBD2 | CASSLRLAGDTDTQYF | TGTGCCAGCAGCCTACGGCTAGCGGGAGATACAGATACGCAGTATTTT
TRBJ2-7 | TRBV5-8 | NA | CASPTYYEQYF | TGTGCCAGCCCGACTTACTACGAGCAGTACTTC
TRBJ2-1 | TRBV4-1 | TRBD2 | CASSQGGTSGRALGSYNEQFF | TGCGCCAGCAGCCAAGGCGGGACTAGCGGGAGGGCCCTCGGCTCCTACAATGAGCAGTTCTTC
TRBJ2-7 | TRBV7-2 | TRBD2 | CASSSRGSSYEQYF | TGTGCCAGCAGCTCGCGCGGGAGCTCCTACGAGCAGTACTTC
TRBJ2-7 | TRBV5-6 | TRBD1 | CASSSLRTGFSYEQYF | TGTGCCAGCAGCTCGTTACGGACAGGTTTCTCCTACGAGCAGTACTTC
TRBJ2-7 | TRBV7-9 | TRBD1 | CASSLGQGNEQYF | TGTGCCAGCAGCTTAGGACAGGGCAACGAGCAGTACTTC
TRBJ2-7 | TRBV5-4 | TRBD2 | CASSLGTSGSQGAYEQYF | TGTGCCAGCAGCCTCGGGACTAGCGGGAGTCAAGGGGCCTACGAGCAGTACTTC
TRBJ2-2 | TRBV11-2 | NA | CASSLSQGDWGGELFF | TGTGCCAGCAGCTTGTCTCAGGGGGACTGGGGTGGGGAGCTGTTTTTT
TRBJ2-7 | TRBV19 | TRBD2 | CASSPAGGVNEQYF | TGTGCCAGTAGTCCGGCGGGAGGGGTCAACGAGCAGTACTTC